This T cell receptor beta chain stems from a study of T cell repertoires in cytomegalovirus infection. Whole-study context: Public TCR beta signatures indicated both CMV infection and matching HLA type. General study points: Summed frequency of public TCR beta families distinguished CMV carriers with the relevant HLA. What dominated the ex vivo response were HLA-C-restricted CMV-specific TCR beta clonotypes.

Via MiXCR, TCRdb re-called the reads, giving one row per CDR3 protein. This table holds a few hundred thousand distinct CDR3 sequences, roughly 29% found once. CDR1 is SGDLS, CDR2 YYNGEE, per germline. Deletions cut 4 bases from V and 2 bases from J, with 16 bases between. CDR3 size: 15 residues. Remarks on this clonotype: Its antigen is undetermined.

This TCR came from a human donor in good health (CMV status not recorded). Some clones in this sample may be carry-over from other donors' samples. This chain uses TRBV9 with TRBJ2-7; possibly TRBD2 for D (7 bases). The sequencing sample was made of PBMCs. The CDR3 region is CASSKEGGGAYEQYF. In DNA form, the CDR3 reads TGTGCCAGCAGCAAAGAGGGGGGAGGGGCCTACGAGCAGTACTTC.